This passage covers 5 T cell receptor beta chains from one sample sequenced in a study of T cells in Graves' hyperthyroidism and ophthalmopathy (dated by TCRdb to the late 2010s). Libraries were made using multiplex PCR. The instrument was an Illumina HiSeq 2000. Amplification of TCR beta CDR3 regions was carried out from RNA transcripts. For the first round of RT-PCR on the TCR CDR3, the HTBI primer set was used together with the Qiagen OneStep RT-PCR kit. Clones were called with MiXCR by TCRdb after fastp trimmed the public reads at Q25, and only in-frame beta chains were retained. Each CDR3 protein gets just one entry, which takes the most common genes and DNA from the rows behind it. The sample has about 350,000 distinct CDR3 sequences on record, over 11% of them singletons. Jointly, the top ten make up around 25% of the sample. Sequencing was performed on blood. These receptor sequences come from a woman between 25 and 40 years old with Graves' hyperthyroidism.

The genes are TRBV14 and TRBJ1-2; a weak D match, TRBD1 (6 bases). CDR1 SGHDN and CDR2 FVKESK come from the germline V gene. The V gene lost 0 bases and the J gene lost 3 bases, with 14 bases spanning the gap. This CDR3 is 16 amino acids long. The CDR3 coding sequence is TGTGCCAGCAGCCAAGAAGGGGGTAGGTCGGACTATGGCTACACCTTC. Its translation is CASSQEGGRSDYGYTF.

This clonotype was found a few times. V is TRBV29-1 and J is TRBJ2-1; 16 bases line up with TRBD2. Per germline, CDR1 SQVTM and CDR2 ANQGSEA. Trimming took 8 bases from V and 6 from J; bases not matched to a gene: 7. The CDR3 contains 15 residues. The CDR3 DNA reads TGCAGCACAGCCGGGACTAGCGGGAGGGTCAATGAGCAGTTCTTC. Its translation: CSTAGTSGRVNEQFF.

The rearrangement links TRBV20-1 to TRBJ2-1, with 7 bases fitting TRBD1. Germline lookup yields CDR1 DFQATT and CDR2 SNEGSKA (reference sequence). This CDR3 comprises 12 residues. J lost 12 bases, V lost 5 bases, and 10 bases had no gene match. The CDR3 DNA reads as TGCAGTGCTTCCCGATGGACAGGCCTGCAGTTCTTC. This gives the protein CSASRWTGLQFF.

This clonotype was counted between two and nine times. The CDR3 bases are TGTGCCAGCAGTTACTCGACGTGGCCCTCTGGGGCCAACGTCCTGACTTTC. This encodes CASSYSTWPSGANVLTF. The chain couples TRBV6-5 to TRBJ2-6; D remains unclear. Germline V gene data show CDR1 as MNHEY and CDR2 as SVGAGI. V lost 0 bases and J 0 bases, leaving 9 bases between the germline ends. The CDR3 spans 17 residues.

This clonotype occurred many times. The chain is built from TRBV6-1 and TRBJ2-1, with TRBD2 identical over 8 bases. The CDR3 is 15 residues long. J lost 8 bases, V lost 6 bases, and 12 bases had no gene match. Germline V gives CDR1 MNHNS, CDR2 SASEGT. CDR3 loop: CASRPPRGRWDEQFF. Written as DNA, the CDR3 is TGTGCCAGCAGACCCCCTCGCGGGAGGTGGGATGAGCAGTTCTTC.